The next 21 T cell receptor beta chains were all read from a single sample in a study of T cells in Graves' hyperthyroidism and ophthalmopathy. Authors of the study amplified TCR beta CDR3 regions from RNA transcripts. A set of HTBI primers served as the primers for a first-round RT-PCR of the TCR CDR3. TCRdb re-analysed the multiplex PCR reads in MiXCR, keeping a single row per CDR3 protein. The table has 250,000 to 300,000 distinct CDR3 sequences, around 13% seen once; the top ten hold 7.9%. Sequenced material: blood. The receptors were gathered from a woman aged 40 to 50 with Graves' hyperthyroidism.

The chain combines TRBV10-2 with TRBJ1-5; maybe TRBD1 (6 bases). CDR3 length: 15 residues. V lost 4 bases, J lost 1 base, and 11 bases lay in between. Looked up from germline, CDR1 is WSHSY and CDR2 is SAAADI. The DNA of the CDR3 is TGCGCCAGCAGTGCAGTTACAGGGAGCAATCAGCCCCAGCATTTT. As protein: CASSAVTGSNQPQHF.

This clonotype was observed a few times. The V and J genes are TRBV24-1 and TRBJ2-3; 9 bases map to TRBD1. This CDR3 spans 15 amino acids. With 5 bases clipped from V and 3 bases from J, the junction kept 5 bases outside the gene matches. Germline CDR1 KGHDR, CDR2 SFDVKD. CDR3 in DNA: TGTGCCACCAGTGTAAAACAGGGGGCGACAGATACGCAGTATTTT. Its protein product is CATSVKQGATDTQYF.

This clonotype was observed a handful of times. DNA for the CDR3: TGTGCCAGCACTTCTTGGCGGGTGAACACCGGGGAGCTGTTTTTT. Translation gives CASTSWRVNTGELFF. This sequence joins TRBV6-1 and TRBJ2-2, with D perhaps TRBD2 (5 bases). The CDR3 consists of 15 residues. V was trimmed by 7 bases and J by 1 base, leaving 13 bases between them. Germline-derived CDR1 and CDR2 are MNHNS and SASEGT.

This clonotype was seen ten or more times. The gene calls are TRBV18 and TRBJ1-5; TRBD1 aligns across 7 bases. Germline CDR1 KGHSH, CDR2 LQKENI. V lost 0 bases to trimming and J lost 3 bases; unmatched junction nucleotides: 2. CDR3 length: 15 residues. CDR3 residues: CASSPPGTANQPQHF. The CDR3 coding sequence is TGTGCCAGCTCACCACCCGGGACAGCCAATCAGCCCCAGCATTTT.

This clonotype was found many times. The chain couples TRBV7-9 to TRBJ2-1; the match to TRBD1 covers 12 bases. CDR1 is SEHNR and CDR2 is FQNEAQ in the germline V gene (reference sequence). This CDR3 spans 15 amino acids. The ends lost 5 bases at V and 7 bases at J; junction bases unmatched: 6. The CDR3 protein is CASSPGQGARNEQFF. DNA of the CDR3: TGTGCCAGCAGCCCGGGACAGGGGGCGCGGAATGAGCAGTTCTTC.

This clonotype came up many times. J is TRBJ2-3 and V is TRBV7-8, with D tentatively TRBD2 (5 bases). The V gene's germline CDR1 is SGHVS and CDR2 FQNEAQ. CDR3 length: 15 residues. Trimming took off 5 bases at V and 0 bases at J, with 12 bases between the two ends. CDR3 residues: CASSPWELSTDTQYF. The CDR3 DNA reads as TGTGCCAGCAGCCCCTGGGAGCTGAGCACAGATACGCAGTATTTT. Supplemented by reference TRBV7-8 and TRBJ2-3, the full variable domain reads GAGVSQSPRYKVAKRGQDVALRCDPISGHVSLFWYQQALGQGPEFLTYFQNEAQLDKSGLPSDRFFAERPEGSVSTLKIQRTQQEDSAVYLCASSPWELSTDTQYFGPGTRLTVL.

This chain uses TRBV11-2 with TRBJ1-3; D perhaps matches TRBD1 (5 bases). V dropped 6 bases and J dropped 3 bases, with 15 bases sitting between them. CDR3 size: 15 residues. Germline assignment: CDR1 SGHAT and CDR2 FQNNGV. CDR3 DNA: TGTGCCAGCAGGGGGGACCCTCCGATTGGAAACACCATATATTTT. Translation: CASRGDPPIGNTIYF.

The chain recombines TRBV4-1 with TRBJ1-5; D gene unclear. There are 16 residues in the CDR3. Deletions cut 0 bases from V and 2 bases from J, with 11 bases between. Germline V gene data show CDR1 as MGHRA and CDR2 as YSYEKL. For the CDR3, the DNA is TGCGCCAGCAGCCAAGAAAGGGTCCATGGCAATCAGCCCCAGCATTTT. Translation gives CASSQERVHGNQPQHF.

This clonotype has at least ten counts. V usage is TRBV6-1 and J usage is TRBJ2-2, with D unresolved. Germline assignment: CDR1 MNHNS and CDR2 SASEGT. The CDR3 covers 13 residues. V was clipped by 6 bases and J by 4 bases, with 9 bases between them. CDR3 residues: CASRRQTTGELFF. DNA for the CDR3: TGTGCCAGCAGACGGCAGACCACCGGGGAGCTGTTTTTT.

This clonotype has at least ten counts. The chain joins TRBV20-1 to TRBJ2-7; D remains unclear. V shed 0 bases and J shed 0 bases, with 9 bases lying between them. Germline V gives CDR1 DFQATT, CDR2 SNEGSKA (reference sequence). The CDR3 runs to 14 residues. The CDR3 reads CSARDHKSSYEQYF. DNA for the CDR3: TGCAGTGCTAGAGATCATAAGAGCTCCTACGAGCAGTACTTC.

The sample holds a few counts of this clonotype. This chain joins TRBV5-1 and TRBJ2-7; 8 nucleotides agree with TRBD1. Germline CDR1 and CDR2: SGHRS and YFSETQ. Trimming cost V 0 bases and J 2 bases; bases outside gene matches: 4. This CDR3 spans 15 amino acids. DNA for the CDR3: TGCGCCAGCAGCTTGGGAGGGACAGGTACCTACGAGCAGTACTTC. Translation gives CASSLGGTGTYEQYF.

The rearrangement uses TRBV7-9 and TRBJ2-1; no clear D gene. CDR3 size: 17 residues. From germline, CDR1 is SEHNR and CDR2 FQNEAQ (reference sequence). Trimming took off 5 bases at V and 0 bases at J, with 17 bases between the two ends. CDR3 region: CASSPPWSERSYNEQFF. For the CDR3, the DNA is TGTGCCAGCAGCCCCCCCTGGAGCGAACGCTCCTACAATGAGCAGTTCTTC.

The table lists this clonotype with many counts. The V call is TRBV7-9, the J call TRBJ2-3, with 10 bases matching TRBD2. The CDR3 totals 17 residues. With 5 bases clipped from V and 2 bases from J, the junction kept 10 bases outside the gene matches. Germline V CDR1 and CDR2: SEHNR, FQNEAQ (reference sequence). CDR3 coding DNA: TGTGCCAGCAGCCCGACGAGGACTAGCGGAAACACAGATACGCAGTATTTT. Protein sequence: CASSPTRTSGNTDTQYF.

Ten or more counts support this clonotype. This chain uses TRBV2 with TRBJ2-3; D uncertain. V was pared by 8 bases and J by 0 bases, with 12 bases between. The CDR3 sequence is 14 residues long. CDR1 SNHLY and CDR2 FYNNEI come from the germline V gene. The CDR3 DNA is TGTGCCAGCTCCTCTTTGGGCAGCACAGATACGCAGTATTTT. It yields the protein CASSSLGSTDTQYF.

The rearrangement links TRBV4-2 to TRBJ2-7; D possibly corresponds to TRBD1 (6 bases). The V end was cut by 1 base, the J end by 1 base, with 11 bases between. Germline V gene sequence: CDR1 LGHNA, CDR2 YNFKEQ. This CDR3 has 15 amino acids. CDR3 nucleotides: TGTGCCAGCAGCCAAGTACAGGGTGAGTCCTACGAGCAGTACTTC. Its translation is CASSQVQGESYEQYF.

This clonotype came up many times. The rearrangement links TRBV20-1 to TRBJ1-4; D is possibly TRBD1 (5 bases). V gave up 3 bases and J gave up 4 bases, with 12 bases separating them. The CDR3 consists of 14 residues. Germline assignment: CDR1 DFQATT and CDR2 SNEGSKA (reference sequence). This CDR3 is CSASLGPVNEKLFF. CDR3 coding DNA: TGCAGTGCTAGCCTGGGGCCTGTTAATGAAAAACTGTTTTTT.

The rearrangement uses TRBV29-1 and TRBJ1-2; D is possibly TRBD1 (5 bases). The CDR3 has 12 amino acids. From germline, CDR1 is SQVTM and CDR2 ANQGSEA. V lost 3 bases, J lost 10 bases, and 15 bases lay in between. CDR3 in amino acids: CSVDQRDEAYTF. The CDR3, as DNA: TGCAGCGTTGACCAACGGGACGAAGCCTACACCTTC.

At least ten counts were recorded for this clonotype. This chain joins TRBV27 and TRBJ1-6; unclear D gene. In germline, CDR1 is MNHEY, CDR2 SMNVEV (reference sequence). The CDR3 extends over 14 amino acids. V was cut by 5 bases and J by 8 bases, with 13 bases left in between. The CDR3 region has the DNA TGTGCCAGCAGTCCTAACCCCTCTTATTCACCCCTCCACTTT. Translated: CASSPNPSYSPLHF.

This chain links TRBV30 with TRBJ1-6; maybe TRBD1 (5 bases). The V end lost 1 base, the J end lost 7 bases, and 14 bases lay between the germline ends. The CDR3 is 15 amino acids. Germline-derived CDR1 and CDR2 are GTSNPN and SVGIG (reference sequence). The CDR3 DNA reads TGTGCCTGGAGTGGTTATAGGGGAAGGAATTCACCCCTCCACTTT. This codes for CAWSGYRGRNSPLHF. Combining the CDR3 with reference TRBV30 and TRBJ1-6 gives the whole variable domain SQTIHQWPATLVQPVGSPLSLECTVEGTSNPNLYWYRQAAGRGLQLLFYSVGIGQISSEVPQNLSASRPQDRQFILSSKKLLLSDSGFYLCAWSGYRGRNSPLHFGNGTRLTVT.

This clonotype was detected many times. This chain connects TRBV12-3 or TRBV12-4 to TRBJ2-1; 9 nucleotides agree with TRBD2. The CDR3 is made up of 14 amino acids. V trimming: 4 bases; J trimming: 7 bases; junction bases outside the gene matches: 5. The CDR3 region is CASSSQAGGNEQFF. As DNA, the CDR3 is TGTGCCAGCAGTTCCCAAGCGGGAGGAAATGAGCAGTTCTTC.

In its sample, this clonotype was seen a few times. The chain employs TRBV2 and TRBJ2-1; TRBD2 agrees at 9 bases. CDR3 size: 14 residues. The V gene's germline CDR1 is SNHLY and CDR2 FYNNEI. V lost 4 bases and J lost 7; bases outside the gene matches: 5. The CDR3 is CASSVAGGSNEQFF. The CDR3 DNA sequence: TGTGCCAGCAGTGTTGCGGGAGGGTCAAATGAGCAGTTCTTC.